The 31 T cell receptor beta chains in this list originate from one sample, sequenced in a study of sequential checkpoint blockade in melanoma. Described treatment: randomized to nivolumab then ipilimumab (arm A) or the reverse (arm B). Libraries were prepared by immunoSEQ multiplex PCR; TCRdb keeps only in-frame clonotypes and omits some of them. The sample carries some 4,100 clones, less than 30% recorded once. The specimen comprised tumor tissue (inferred from file names), sampled from a patient given nivolumab and ipilimumab in sequence. The receptors were gathered from a human donor with melanoma.

This clone was observed many times. The chain couples TRBV11-3 to TRBJ1-6; D is perhaps TRBD1 (5 bases). There are 15 residues in the CDR3. Germline lookup yields CDR1 SGHNT and CDR2 YENEEA. The V and J ends lost 5 bases and 6 bases respectively, with 14 bases between them. Here the CDR3 DNA reads TGTGCCAGCAGCCCGGGGGGTATATCTAATTCACCCCTCCACTTT. It specifies CASSPGGISNSPLHF.

The chain combines TRBV19 with TRBJ2-3, with TRBD2 identical over 7 bases. The CDR3 loop spans 16 amino acids. Germline loops: CDR1 LNHDA, CDR2 SQIVND (reference sequence). The V segment lost 6 bases and the J segment 3 bases; nucleotides outside the gene matches: 12. The CDR3 here is CASSYDGEGKTDTQYF. CDR3 DNA sequence: TGTGCCAGTAGCTATGACGGGGAGGGGAAGACAGATACGCAGTATTTT. The full variable domain, with the rest looked up from reference TRBV19 and TRBJ2-3, is DGGITQSPKYLFRKEGQNVTLSCEQNLNHDAMYWYRQDPGQGLRLIYYSQIVNDFQKGDIAEGYSVSREKKESFPLTVTSAQKNPTAFYLCASSYDGEGKTDTQYFGPGTRLTVL.

The genes are TRBV5-1 and TRBJ1-4; a weak D match, TRBD1 (5 bases). V dropped 4 bases and J dropped 7 bases, with 17 bases sitting between them. There are 15 residues in the CDR3. The germline V gene encodes CDR1 SGHRS and CDR2 YFSETQ. DNA of the CDR3: TGCGCCAGCAGCGTGGCCGGGAAAAGGGGTGAAAAACTGTTTTTT. Translating it yields CASSVAGKRGEKLFF.

The gene calls are TRBV6-8 and TRBJ1-5; 9 bases fit TRBD1. Trimming at V came to 6 bases and at J to 5 bases, leaving 5 bases not matched to a gene. CDR3 size: 14 residues. Germline lookup yields CDR1 MNHGY and CDR2 SAAAGT. The CDR3 sequence is CASSLGDRDQPQHF. The CDR3, as DNA: TGTGCCAGCAGCCTAGGGGACAGGGATCAGCCCCAGCATTTT.

Relative to its sample, this clone is medium-sized. The chain is built from TRBV4-1 and TRBJ2-5; TRBD1 is a possible D gene (6 bases). V lost 0 bases and J 1 base, leaving 6 bases between the germline ends. CDR1 is MGHRA, CDR2 YSYEKL, per germline. The CDR3 consists of 14 residues. CDR3 protein: CASSQEDSQETQYF. The CDR3, as DNA: TGCGCCAGCAGCCAAGAGGACAGCCAAGAGACCCAGTACTTC.

This clone has just a few counts. V gene TRBV9 combines with J gene TRBJ2-7; tentatively, D is TRBD2 (5 bases). Germline V gene data show CDR1 as SGDLS and CDR2 as YYNGEE. The CDR3 is made up of 14 amino acids. V was pared by 4 bases and J by 2 bases, with 13 bases between. The CDR3 region is CASSRGLQAYEQYF. Here the CDR3 DNA reads TGTGCCAGCAGCCGCGGACTCCAGGCCTACGAGCAGTACTTC.

Many counts were recorded for this clone. The gene calls are TRBV11-3 and TRBJ1-6; D is ambiguous. Deletions cut 4 bases from V and 5 bases from J, with 12 bases between. Germline V gene data show CDR1 as SGHNT and CDR2 as YENEEA. The CDR3 runs 15 residues. The CDR3 DNA sequence: TGTGCCAGCAGCTGGACCGGGAATAATAATTCACCCCTCCACTTT. Amino acids: CASSWTGNNNSPLHF.

The chain couples TRBV14 to TRBJ2-7; D is unresolved. Trimming cost V 0 bases and J 5 bases, with 8 bases left between them. This CDR3 contains 13 residues. The germline CDR1 and CDR2 sequences are SGHDN and FVKESK. The CDR3 loop reads CASSQEREDEQYF. The CDR3 DNA sequence: TGTGCCAGCAGCCAAGAAAGAGAGGACGAGCAGTACTTC.

This clone showed up just a few times. The CDR3 region is CASKGQLGNQPQHF. Written as DNA, the CDR3 is TGTGCCAGCAAGGGGCAGCTGGGCAATCAGCCCCAGCATTTT. The J gene is TRBJ1-5, the V gene TRBV6-8; possible D gene TRBD1, 5 bases. Germline assignment: CDR1 MNHGY and CDR2 SAAAGT. There are 14 residues in the CDR3. V lost 7 bases and J 2 bases, leaving 12 bases between the germline ends.

By proportion, this clone is medium-sized (0.01 to 0.1%). The J gene is TRBJ2-3, the V gene TRBV6-8; D unclear. V lost 10 bases and J lost 2, with 13 bases in between. The CDR3 totals 13 residues. CDR1 and CDR2 from the germline V gene are MNHGY and SAAAGT. The CDR3 spells CAISLKYTDTQYF. Written as DNA, the CDR3 is TGTGCCATCAGCCTCAAGTACACAGATACGCAGTATTTT.

On this clone itself: Different DNA sequences within this sample yield the same CDR3. The CDR3 reads CASSPDRGGNQPQHF. CDR3 coding DNA: TGTGCCAGCTCCCCAGACAGGGGTGGCAATCAGCCCCAGCATTTT. The chain employs TRBV18 and TRBJ1-5, with 8 bases that match TRBD1. CDR1 and CDR2 from the germline V gene are KGHSH and LQKENI. The V and J ends lost 6 bases and 2 bases, in that order; junction bases with no gene match: 6. CDR3 length: 15 amino acids.

J is TRBJ1-5 and V is TRBV19, with 7 nucleotides matching TRBD1. Trimming at V came to 7 bases and at J to 0 bases, leaving 3 bases not matched to a gene. From germline, CDR1 is LNHDA and CDR2 SQIVND (reference sequence). CDR3 length equals 14 residues. The CDR3 here is CASKTGISNQPQHF. The CDR3 DNA reads TGTGCCAGTAAGACAGGGATTAGCAATCAGCCCCAGCATTTT.

This clone has at least ten counts. The J gene is TRBJ2-5, the V gene TRBV11-3, with D possibly TRBD2 on 6 matching bases. The V end was cut by 2 bases, the J end by 2 bases, with 12 bases between. The CDR3 is 15 residues long. CDR1 is SGHNT, CDR2 YENEEA, per germline. CDR3 sequence reads: CASSLWTTQQETQYF. As DNA, the CDR3 is TGTGCCAGCAGCTTATGGACTACACAACAAGAGACCCAGTACTTC.

This clone was found a few times. The chain links TRBV10-2 to TRBJ2-2, with 8 bases matching TRBD1. The CDR3 contains 15 residues. V was pared by 2 bases and J by 7 bases, with 6 bases of the junction left unmatched. Germline-derived CDR1 and CDR2 are WSHSY and SAAADI. The CDR3 here is CASSEGTGSGGELFF. CDR3 in DNA: TGCGCCAGCAGTGAGGGGACAGGATCAGGCGGGGAGCTGTTTTTT.

V gene TRBV15 combines with J gene TRBJ1-5; tentative D call: TRBD1 (5 bases). With 0 bases removed from V and 5 bases from J, the gap between germline ends came to 8 bases. The CDR3 contains 14 residues. Germline CDR1 LNHNV, CDR2 YYDKDF (reference sequence). DNA for the CDR3: TGTGCCACCAGCAGAGATCGGGGGGATCAGCCCCAGCATTTT. This gives the protein CATSRDRGDQPQHF. The variable domain in full, with the rest retrieved from reference TRBV15 and TRBJ1-5, is DAMVIQNPRYQVTQFGKPVTLSCSQTLNHNVMYWYQQKSSQAPKLLFHYYDKDFNNEADTPDNFQSRRPNTSFCFLDIRSPGLGDTAMYLCATSRDRGDQPQHFGDGTRLSIL.

This clone has just a few counts. V and J are TRBV6-8 and TRBJ1-2; D gene unclear. V was cut by 0 bases and J by 2 bases, with 7 bases left in between. Germline loops: CDR1 MNHGY, CDR2 SAAAGT. The CDR3 length is 14 residues. The CDR3 sequence: CASSYSSRNYGYTF. The CDR3 DNA reads as TGTGCCAGCAGTTACTCGAGCAGAAACTATGGCTACACCTTC.

The chain links TRBV28 to TRBJ2-7, with D possibly being TRBD2 (6 bases). The CDR3 contains 14 residues. Deletions cut 6 bases from V and 1 base from J, with 13 bases between. Germline assignment: CDR1 MDHEN and CDR2 SYDVKM. CDR3 sequence reads: CASSPAGRSYEQYF. DNA of the CDR3: TGTGCCAGCAGCCCTGCGGGACGGTCCTACGAGCAGTACTTC.

V is TRBV19 and J is TRBJ1-1; no firm D call. Germline-derived CDR1 and CDR2 are LNHDA and SQIVND (reference sequence). The CDR3 is made up of 14 amino acids. V was clipped by 9 bases and J by 3 bases, with 17 bases between them. The CDR3 here is CASLRGYPHTEAFF. The CDR3 DNA follows: TGTGCCAGCCTCAGAGGGTACCCCCACACTGAAGCTTTCTTT.

By frequency in the sample, this clone is medium-sized. V and J are TRBV11-3 and TRBJ2-7; 8 bases are shared with TRBD1. The V and J ends lost 5 bases and 0 bases, in that order; junction bases with no gene match: 6. There are 15 residues in the CDR3. From germline, CDR1 is SGHNT and CDR2 YENEEA. CDR3 loop: CASSPHDRGSYEQYF. The CDR3 DNA is TGTGCCAGCAGCCCTCACGACAGGGGCTCCTACGAGCAGTACTTC.

The rearrangement uses TRBV6-8 and TRBJ2-1; D gene unclear. Deletions cut 4 bases from V and 4 bases from J, with 11 bases between. The CDR3 has 14 amino acids. Germline V gene lookup returns CDR1 MNHGY and CDR2 SAAAGT. The CDR3 reads CASSLVFPYNEQFF. The CDR3 DNA sequence: TGTGCCAGCAGTTTGGTATTTCCATACAATGAGCAGTTCTTC.

This clone was seen a few times. V usage is TRBV18 and J usage is TRBJ2-1, with 9 bases that match TRBD2. The CDR3 is 15 amino acids. Germline V lookup: CDR1 KGHSH, CDR2 LQKENI. Trimming cost V 1 base and J 7 bases; bases outside gene matches: 5. The CDR3: CASSPLRGGRNEQFF. The CDR3, as DNA: TGTGCCAGCTCACCACTGCGGGGGGGTAGAAATGAGCAGTTCTTC.

This clone is labeled medium-sized. V usage is TRBV6-8 and J usage is TRBJ1-2, with D uncertain. The CDR3 contains 13 residues. CDR1 is MNHGY and CDR2 is SAAAGT in the germline V gene. V was pared by 6 bases and J by 5 bases, with 13 bases between. CDR3 residues: CASSDGRAYGYTF. The CDR3 coding sequence is TGTGCCAGCAGCGACGGACGGGCTTATGGCTACACCTTC.

The V call is TRBV10-2, the J call TRBJ1-5; 9 positions match TRBD1. Germline V gene data show CDR1 as WSHSY and CDR2 as SAAADI. There are 16 residues in the CDR3. V lost 7 bases to trimming and J lost 7 bases; unmatched junction nucleotides: 14. CDR3 region: CASNAGEQGAIQPQHF. The DNA for the CDR3 is TGCGCCAGCAACGCCGGTGAACAGGGGGCCATCCAGCCCCAGCATTTT.

The genes are TRBV6-8 and TRBJ2-4; D may match TRBD1 or TRBD2 (5 bases each). Germline V gene lookup returns CDR1 MNHGY and CDR2 SAAAGT. This CDR3 is 17 amino acids long. V lost 0 bases and J 0 bases, leaving 12 bases between the germline ends. CDR3 sequence: CASSYSSGPLAKNIQYF. CDR3 in DNA: TGTGCCAGCAGTTACTCCTCGGGACCCTTAGCCAAAAACATTCAGTACTTC.

This clone was counted a few times. The chain combines TRBV6-8 with TRBJ2-5, with D perhaps assigned TRBD1 or TRBD2 (7 bases each). The CDR3 spans 14 residues. Trimming took 6 bases from V and 4 from J, leaving 15 bases between them. The germline CDR1 and CDR2 sequences are MNHGY and SAAAGT. The CDR3 DNA reads TGTGCCAGCAGCCCGACAGGGAGGGGAGAGACCCAGTACTTC. Its translation: CASSPTGRGETQYF.

V gene TRBV18 combines with J gene TRBJ1-1, with D unresolved. Looked up from germline, CDR1 is KGHSH and CDR2 is LQKENI. The CDR3 spans 12 residues. The ends were cut back, 3 bases at V and 3 bases at J, with 5 bases in the middle. CDR3 sequence reads: CASSPADTEAFF. In nucleotides, the CDR3 is TGTGCCAGCTCACCGGCCGACACTGAAGCTTTCTTT.

V usage is TRBV19 and J usage is TRBJ1-5; TRBD1 might be the D (6 bases). This CDR3 is built from 14 residues. Germline CDR1 reads LNHDA; CDR2 reads SQIVND (reference sequence). Trimming left V 11 bases short and J 3 bases short, with 17 bases between. The CDR3 is CAGGRQAYNQPQHF. The CDR3 DNA follows: TGTGCCGGAGGCAGACAGGCCTACAATCAGCCCCAGCATTTT.

The chain couples TRBV19 to TRBJ1-6; TRBD1 is a possible D gene (5 bases). V shed 9 bases and J shed 8 bases, with 14 bases lying between them. The CDR3 extends over 13 amino acids. Germline V gene data show CDR1 as LNHDA and CDR2 as SQIVND (reference sequence). CDR3 DNA: TGTGCCAGCCTGGAGGACACTTATTCACCCCTCCACTTT. This codes for CASLEDTYSPLHF.

This clone was seen repeatedly, ten times or more. The chain joins TRBV11-3 to TRBJ2-5; a weak D match, TRBD2 (7 bases). The CDR3 extends over 15 amino acids. Germline lookup yields CDR1 SGHNT and CDR2 YENEEA. Trimming pared 5 bases from V and 5 bases from J, leaving 18 bases between. This CDR3 reads CASSHPGGRGETQYF. In DNA form, the CDR3 reads TGTGCCAGCAGCCACCCGGGGGGCCGGGGGGAGACCCAGTACTTC.

This clone was seen many times. The J gene is TRBJ1-1, the V gene TRBV11-3; D gene uncertain. Germline V gene lookup returns CDR1 SGHNT and CDR2 YENEEA. V gave up 3 bases and J gave up 1 base, with 12 bases separating them. The CDR3 totals 15 residues. DNA of the CDR3: TGTGCCAGCAGCTTGGCCCCGGACTGGAACACTGAAGCTTTCTTT. This encodes CASSLAPDWNTEAFF.

This clone was seen only a few times. The V and J genes are TRBV6-8 and TRBJ2-1; D gene unclear. CDR3 size: 15 residues. Germline loops: CDR1 MNHGY, CDR2 SAAAGT. Trimming cost V 6 bases and J 0 bases, with 12 bases left between them. The CDR3 sequence: CASSPGTSSYNEQFF. The CDR3 nucleotides read TGTGCCAGCAGCCCTGGTACGAGCTCCTACAATGAGCAGTTCTTC.